This TCR beta chain was identified in a study of neurological immune-mediated disorders. This clonotype was observed at least ten times. The CDR3 is made up of 14 amino acids. Deletions cut 5 bases from V and 0 bases from J, with 10 bases between. Germline lookup yields CDR1 MDHEN and CDR2 SYDVKM. Stored at -80 C, 2 million PBMCs were the source of the unsorted libraries. TCRdb passed the 5' RACE reads through MiXCR, listing each CDR3 protein once. The sample records 50,000 to 55,000 distinct CDR3 sequences, about a tenth being singletons. This TCR came from a man aged 65 to 85 with HTLV-1-associated myelopathy (HAM/TSP). This chain links TRBV28 with TRBJ1-1; D remains ambiguous. Sequenced sample: PBMCs. DNA of the CDR3: TGTGCCAGCAGTCCCCGGGCCCTGAACACTGAAGCTTTCTTT. Translated: CASSPRALNTEAFF.